This is a list of T cell receptor beta chains from one sample in a study of beta chain features in type 1 diabetes. Measured with immunoSEQ multiplex PCR; TCRdb has only the in-frame clones, and not every one. In the table there are 330,000 or so clones, around 20% of which are singletons. Input material: naive CD4+ T cells from blood. These receptors all stem from a woman in her late teens or twenties in good health. Both conserved end residues are part of each CDR3. A D gene is named only where the DNA matches it firmly.

CDR3aa: CSAGLGLGAFF; d_gene: NA; v_gene: TRBV20-1; len: 11; j_gene: TRBJ1-1
CDR3aa: CASSQEYSKPGSSYNEQFF; d_gene: NA; v_gene: TRBV4-2; len: 19; j_gene: TRBJ2-1
CDR3aa: CASSQGQGVGNQPQHF; d_gene: TRBD1; v_gene: TRBV4-1; len: 16; j_gene: TRBJ1-5
CDR3aa: CANTPNQGKGNQPQHF; d_gene: NA; v_gene: TRBV5-1; len: 16; j_gene: TRBJ1-5
CDR3aa: CSVGREAAEQYF; d_gene: TRBD2; v_gene: TRBV29-1; len: 12; j_gene: TRBJ2-7
CDR3aa: CAWSTTFGGYTF; d_gene: NA; v_gene: TRBV30; len: 12; j_gene: TRBJ1-2
CDR3aa: CASSPGLGNIQYF; d_gene: TRBD2; v_gene: TRBV2; len: 13; j_gene: TRBJ2-4
CDR3aa: CASSLAREGTYGYTF; d_gene: NA; v_gene: TRBV7-2; len: 15; j_gene: TRBJ1-2
CDR3aa: CASGSPGSFGYTF; d_gene: NA; v_gene: TRBV12-5; len: 13; j_gene: TRBJ1-2
CDR3aa: CAISGGLAGAPDTQYF; d_gene: NA; v_gene: TRBV10-3; len: 16; j_gene: TRBJ2-3
CDR3aa: CASSYQGRDAEAFF; d_gene: NA; v_gene: TRBV6-5; len: 14; j_gene: TRBJ1-1
CDR3aa: CASRGGPSYGYTF; d_gene: NA; v_gene: TRBV5-1; len: 13; j_gene: TRBJ1-2
CDR3aa: CASSLGSGGAYEQYF; d_gene: TRBD2; v_gene: TRBV7-2; len: 15; j_gene: TRBJ2-7
CDR3aa: CASSQGITDTQYF; d_gene: NA; v_gene: TRBV19; len: 13; j_gene: TRBJ2-3
CDR3aa: CASSAVQGSGQYF; d_gene: TRBD1; v_gene: TRBV25-1; len: 13; j_gene: TRBJ2-5
CDR3aa: CASSLGLGGGAGGYNEQFF; d_gene: NA; v_gene: TRBV5-4; len: 19; j_gene: TRBJ2-1
CDR3aa: CASSLGSQGEKYF; d_gene: TRBD1; v_gene: TRBV7-8; len: 13; j_gene: TRBJ2-4
CDR3aa: CASRQVGSYEQYF; d_gene: NA; v_gene: TRBV5-1; len: 13; j_gene: TRBJ2-7
CDR3aa: CASSPGGSSYEQYF; d_gene: NA; v_gene: TRBV7-2; len: 14; j_gene: TRBJ2-7
CDR3aa: CSVEAYSNTEAFF; d_gene: NA; v_gene: TRBV29-1; len: 13; j_gene: TRBJ1-1
CDR3aa: CASIPQGQGDFEAFF; d_gene: TRBD1; v_gene: TRBV9; len: 15; j_gene: TRBJ1-1
CDR3aa: CASSLVAAQETQYF; d_gene: NA; v_gene: TRBV5-1; len: 14; j_gene: TRBJ2-5
CDR3aa: CAWSGGAGAGETQYF; d_gene: TRBD2; v_gene: TRBV30; len: 15; j_gene: TRBJ2-5
CDR3aa: CASSQDGRDGYTF; d_gene: NA; v_gene: TRBV4-3; len: 13; j_gene: TRBJ1-2
CDR3aa: CASSQDQDRRRYF; d_gene: NA; v_gene: TRBV4-1; len: 13; j_gene: TRBJ2-7
CDR3aa: CASSPGTALPKETQYF; d_gene: TRBD1; v_gene: TRBV18; len: 16; j_gene: TRBJ2-5
CDR3aa: CASSERGSYNEQFF; d_gene: NA; v_gene: TRBV25-1; len: 14; j_gene: TRBJ2-1
CDR3aa: CATSPQAGGSNEQFF; d_gene: TRBD2; v_gene: TRBV7-9; len: 15; j_gene: TRBJ2-1
CDR3aa: CAAYRGQGGQPQHF; d_gene: TRBD1; v_gene: TRBV6-6; len: 14; j_gene: TRBJ1-5
CDR3aa: CASSLRAGQGQETQYF; d_gene: TRBD1; v_gene: TRBV14; len: 16; j_gene: TRBJ2-5
CDR3aa: CASSQTGQQETQYF; d_gene: TRBD1; v_gene: TRBV4-2; len: 14; j_gene: TRBJ2-5
CDR3aa: CATSKTSSHGYTF; d_gene: NA; v_gene: TRBV6-1; len: 13; j_gene: TRBJ1-2
CDR3aa: CASSPLPGELFF; d_gene: NA; v_gene: TRBV5-5; len: 12; j_gene: TRBJ2-2
CDR3aa: CASSVGDRVNEQFF; d_gene: TRBD1; v_gene: TRBV9; len: 14; j_gene: TRBJ2-1
CDR3aa: CASSFSVAYEQYF; d_gene: NA; v_gene: TRBV7-9; len: 13; j_gene: TRBJ2-7
CDR3aa: CASSSDRSSYEQYF; d_gene: TRBD1; v_gene: TRBV2; len: 14; j_gene: TRBJ2-7
CDR3aa: CSAGGGSNQPQHF; d_gene: NA; v_gene: TRBV29-1; len: 13; j_gene: TRBJ1-5
CDR3aa: CAWSGQGNQPQHF; d_gene: TRBD1; v_gene: TRBV30; len: 13; j_gene: TRBJ1-5
CDR3aa: CASSRGGSVSYYEQYF; d_gene: TRBD2; v_gene: TRBV7-8; len: 16; j_gene: TRBJ2-7
CDR3aa: CASSPQTGGNTEAFF; d_gene: TRBD1; v_gene: TRBV11-2; len: 15; j_gene: TRBJ1-1
CDR3aa: CAWSIRSGNTIYF; d_gene: NA; v_gene: TRBV30; len: 13; j_gene: TRBJ1-3
CDR3aa: CASSLPTGEGSPLHF; d_gene: TRBD1; v_gene: TRBV14; len: 15; j_gene: TRBJ1-6
CDR3aa: CASSLSYSSSYEQYF; d_gene: NA; v_gene: TRBV4-1; len: 15; j_gene: TRBJ2-7
CDR3aa: CASSRGSRGTDTQYF; d_gene: NA; v_gene: TRBV23-1; len: 15; j_gene: TRBJ2-3
CDR3aa: CASSPRTLQETQYF; d_gene: NA; v_gene: TRBV11-2; len: 14; j_gene: TRBJ2-5
CDR3aa: CASSPGTSGETQYF; d_gene: NA; v_gene: TRBV5-1; len: 14; j_gene: TRBJ2-5
CDR3aa: CAWNPSGGPGDTQYF; d_gene: TRBD2; v_gene: TRBV30; len: 15; j_gene: TRBJ2-3
CDR3aa: CASSEAHREAAYGYTF; d_gene: NA; v_gene: TRBV2; len: 16; j_gene: TRBJ1-2
CDR3aa: CASVPREVSYEQYF; d_gene: NA; v_gene: TRBV5-4; len: 14; j_gene: TRBJ2-7
CDR3aa: CASSQVSGESQYF; d_gene: NA; v_gene: TRBV4-1; len: 13; j_gene: TRBJ2-5
CDR3aa: CASSLTGQSSYEQYF; d_gene: TRBD1; v_gene: TRBV27; len: 15; j_gene: TRBJ2-7
CDR3aa: CASSGNTEAFF; d_gene: NA; v_gene: TRBV5-1; len: 11; j_gene: TRBJ1-1
CDR3aa: CASSLSGSKGDTQYF; d_gene: NA; v_gene: TRBV5-1; len: 15; j_gene: TRBJ2-3
CDR3aa: CASSRGREGKETQYF; d_gene: TRBD2; v_gene: TRBV4-2; len: 15; j_gene: TRBJ2-5
CDR3aa: CASSGGMRVMTF; d_gene: NA; v_gene: TRBV2; len: 12; j_gene: TRBJ1-2
CDR3aa: CASSPGAGGLSYEQFF; d_gene: TRBD2; v_gene: TRBV11-2; len: 16; j_gene: TRBJ2-1
CDR3aa: CASSQDPGRGYTF; d_gene: NA; v_gene: TRBV14; len: 13; j_gene: TRBJ1-2